This TCR beta chain was profiled in a study of cytomegalovirus exposure and HLA in healthy donors. Points from the study as a whole: As a later analysis showed, a missense DCLRE1C variant was linked to trimming of TCR beta V- and J-genes.

The V gene's germline CDR1 is MDHEN and CDR2 SYDVKM. Trimming shortened V by 8 bases and J by 0 bases, and 7 bases separated the two germline ends. The CDR3 sequence is 13 residues long. Both 60 Vbeta primers and 13 Jbeta primers went into the PCR. Only in-frame clones appear in the TCRdb table, and some are missing; sequencing was by immunoSEQ multiplex PCR. The table records under 250,000 clones, 70% to 90% of them present only once. Comment on this clone: The antigen remains unidentified.

This TCR was recovered from a human donor in good health. The specimen was PBMCs. The rearrangement links TRBV28 to TRBJ2-2; perhaps TRBD1 as D (5 bases). In DNA form, the CDR3 reads TGTGCCAGCCAGACAGCGAACACCGGGGAGCTGTTTTTT. This gives the protein CASQTANTGELFF.